The 16 T cell receptor beta chains below were found in one sample sequenced in a study of PD-1 blockade in classical Hodgkin lymphoma. Following autologous stem cell transplantation, relapse occurred in every patient, and exposure to brentuximab vedotin varied. The table came from immunoSEQ multiplex PCR; TCRdb's copy has only in-frame clones and leaves some out. The table records almost 2,000 clones, 81% of them present only once. The sample in question was peripheral blood mononuclear cells (PBMCs), obtained at baseline. Receptor source: a human donor with classical Hodgkin lymphoma.

V usage is TRBV25-1 and J usage is TRBJ1-1; possible D gene TRBD1, 6 bases. CDR1 MGHDK and CDR2 SYGVNS come from the germline V gene. CDR3 length equals 15 residues. With 1 base removed from V and 0 bases from J, the gap between germline ends came to 9 bases. CDR3 region: CASSEWGALNTEAFF. Written as DNA, the CDR3 is TGTGCCAGCAGTGAATGGGGGGCATTGAACACTGAAGCTTTCTTT.

This clone appeared a single time. The CDR3 loop reads CASSLVGTSGNEQFF. The CDR3 DNA is TGTGCCAGCAGCTTAGTCGGGACTAGCGGCAATGAGCAGTTCTTC. This chain connects TRBV7-2 to TRBJ2-1; TRBD2 matches 11 bases. Germline CDR1 is SGHTA and CDR2 is FQGNSA. The CDR3 is 15 residues long. Trimming took 1 base from V and 6 from J; bases not matched to a gene: 2.

The rearrangement joins TRBV7-2 to TRBJ2-7; D is uncertain. Germline assignment: CDR1 SGHTA and CDR2 FQGNSA. Trimming removed 2 bases from V and 0 bases from J, with 14 bases in between. This CDR3 has 16 amino acids. CDR3 sequence reads: CASSLRQKISSYEQYF. CDR3 sequence (DNA): TGTGCCAGCAGCTTAAGGCAGAAGATAAGCTCCTACGAGCAGTACTTC.

The chain couples TRBV19 to TRBJ2-7, with 10 positions matching TRBD1. The V and J ends lost 3 bases and 5 bases, in that order; junction bases with no gene match: 7. Germline loops: CDR1 LNHDA, CDR2 SQIVND (reference sequence). The CDR3 spans 15 residues. The CDR3 nucleotides read TGTGCCAGTAGTATCCCGGGACAGGGGAAGGACGAGCAGTACTTC. Residues: CASSIPGQGKDEQYF.

To note about this clone: Other DNA sequences in this specimen translate into the identical CDR3. The rearrangement links TRBV7-2 to TRBJ2-5; 7 nucleotides agree with TRBD1. Trimming took 5 bases from V and 0 from J; bases not matched to a gene: 3. Germline V gene sequence: CDR1 SGHTA, CDR2 FQGNSA. The CDR3 totals 14 residues. CDR3 region: CASSPDRYQETQYF. The CDR3 coding sequence is TGTGCCAGCAGCCCGGACAGGTACCAAGAGACCCAGTACTTC.

This chain links TRBV11-2 with TRBJ2-2, with 10 bases matching TRBD2. J gave up 0 bases and V 5 bases, and 0 bases lay outside the gene matches. This CDR3 has 15 amino acids. Germline CDR1 is SGHAT and CDR2 is FQNNGV. This CDR3 is CASSLAGANTGELFF. The CDR3 DNA reads as TGTGCCAGCAGCCTAGCGGGGGCGAACACCGGGGAGCTGTTTTTT.

The V and J genes are TRBV11-2 and TRBJ1-5; D unclear. Between the trimmed V and J ends, which lost 5 bases and 7 bases, there was a span of 15 bases. Germline lookup yields CDR1 SGHAT and CDR2 FQNNGV. This CDR3 is built from 14 residues. In nucleotides, the CDR3 is TGTGCCAGCAGCGCCGCCGGGGTGCTCCAGCCCCAGCATTTT. This gives the protein CASSAAGVLQPQHF.

This clone was counted between two and nine times. In the same sample, other DNA sequences code for this CDR3. V is TRBV9 and J is TRBJ1-2; D possibly corresponds to TRBD1 (5 bases). V lost 0 bases and J 3 bases, leaving 6 bases between the germline ends. The CDR3 extends over 13 amino acids. The germline V gene has CDR1 SGDLS and CDR2 YYNGEE. In DNA, the CDR3 is TGTGCCAGCAGCGTAGGGGGGGACTATGGCTACACCTTC. Translating gives CASSVGGDYGYTF. The variable domain in full, completed from reference TRBV9 and TRBJ1-2, reads DSGVTQTPKHLITATGQRVTLRCSPRSGDLSVYWYQQSLDQGLQFLIQYYNGEERAKGNILERFSAQQFPDLHSELNLSSLELGDSALYFCASSVGGDYGYTFGSGTRLTVV.

The count of this clone is one. The chain couples TRBV19 to TRBJ1-2; 8 positions agree with TRBD1. The V and J ends lost 7 bases and 4 bases, in that order; junction bases with no gene match: 11. The CDR3 runs to 15 residues. CDR1 is LNHDA and CDR2 is SQIVND in the germline V gene (reference sequence). This chain's CDR3 is CASTRGTGEFYGYTF. CDR3 bases: TGTGCCAGTACCCGGGGGACAGGCGAATTCTATGGCTACACCTTC.

The chain is built from TRBV10-3 and TRBJ2-7, with D maybe TRBD2 (6 bases). The length of the CDR3 is 14 residues. Trimming pared 4 bases from V and 6 bases from J, leaving 16 bases between. Germline CDR1 ENHRY, CDR2 SYGVKD. The CDR3 region has the DNA TGTGCCATCAGTGGTACTAGCTTGGGAGGCGAGCAGTACTTC. This codes for CAISGTSLGGEQYF.

The V and J genes are TRBV28 and TRBJ2-7; 10 bases agree with TRBD1. V trimming: 6 bases; J trimming: 3 bases; junction bases outside the gene matches: 8. Germline V CDR1 and CDR2: MDHEN, SYDVKM. CDR3 length: 15 amino acids. This CDR3 reads CASRIPGQGHYEQYF. As DNA, the CDR3 is TGTGCCAGCAGAATACCGGGACAGGGGCACTACGAGCAGTACTTC.

This sequence joins TRBV11-2 and TRBJ2-1, with 10 bases that match TRBD1. The CDR3 spans 15 residues. Germline CDR1 and CDR2: SGHAT and FQNNGV. J lost 7 bases, V lost 4 bases, and 7 bases had no gene match. The CDR3 DNA reads as TGTGCCAGCAGCTCAAGACAGGGGGCGTGGAATGAGCAGTTCTTC. As protein: CASSSRQGAWNEQFF.

This clone appeared a single time. CDR3 coding DNA: TGTGCCAGCAGCAGCAGCGACAGGGGAGATCAGCCCCAGCATTTT. It yields the protein CASSSSDRGDQPQHF. The rearrangement uses TRBV7-2 and TRBJ1-5, with 8 bases lining up with TRBD1. Germline trimming cut 5 bases from V and 5 bases from J; bases unmatched to any gene: 8. The CDR3 runs 15 residues. CDR1 and CDR2 from the germline V gene are SGHTA and FQGNSA.

The CDR3 DNA reads TGTGCCAGCAGCTTAGGAGGTCTGGTCAGGGGATCAGATACGCAGTATTTT. Translated, it gives CASSLGGLVRGSDTQYF. The gene calls are TRBV7-9 and TRBJ2-3; D perhaps matches TRBD1 (6 bases). Trimming left V 1 base short and J 4 bases short, with 18 bases between. This CDR3 has 17 amino acids. CDR1 SEHNR and CDR2 FQNEAQ come from the germline V gene (reference sequence).

This chain connects TRBV4-2 to TRBJ2-1; no clear D. The CDR3 runs 16 residues. Trimming stripped 0 bases from V and 2 bases from J, with 11 bases between. Germline CDR1 reads LGHNA; CDR2 reads YNFKEQ. CDR3 residues: CASSQDPLQTYNEQFF. The CDR3 nucleotides read TGTGCCAGCAGCCAAGATCCGTTACAGACCTACAATGAGCAGTTCTTC.

This chain joins TRBV5-1 and TRBJ2-3; TRBD2 might be the D (5 bases). V was pared by 2 bases and J by 2 bases, with 15 bases between. Per germline, CDR1 SGHRS and CDR2 YFSETQ. The CDR3 covers 16 residues. The CDR3 DNA follows: TGCGCCAGCAGCTTAGGCACTGGCGGGTACACAGATACGCAGTATTTT. This encodes CASSLGTGGYTDTQYF.